This TCR beta chain was retrieved from a study of OX40 agonist ivuxolimab in advanced cancers. Study-wide background: Under the entry rules, prior anti-PD-1, anti-PD-L1 or anti-CTLA-4 therapy was allowed, and about 38% had some. Partial responses were seen in three patients, one with hepatocellular carcinoma and two with cutaneous melanoma. Study-wide results and caveats: Nonresponders, in some cases, also had low normalized T-cell clonal expansion.

The method was immunoSEQ multiplex PCR; TCRdb's version includes in-frame clones alone and lacks a portion of them. The data contain about 76,000 clones, over 75% of them singletons. The V and J ends lost 0 bases and 5 bases, in that order; junction bases with no gene match: 9. This CDR3 spans 17 amino acids. CDR1 is KGHSH, CDR2 LQKENI, per germline. Concerning this clone: Its target is not known.

Sampling of blood occurred at baseline, cycle 4 day 1, and cycle 7 day 1. The source material was CD4+ or CD8+ T cells sorted from blood, sampled in a trial of the OX40 agonist ivuxolimab. J is TRBJ2-5 and V is TRBV18, with 10 bases matching TRBD2. The source is an adult with an advanced solid tumor such as melanoma, head and neck, liver or kidney cancer. CDR3 sequence reads: CASSPPPSGRAWETQYF. In DNA, the CDR3 is TGTGCCAGCTCACCACCGCCCAGCGGGAGGGCATGGGAGACCCAGTACTTC.